The 27 T cell receptor beta chains reported below all come from one sample, sequenced in a study of shared clonotypes between healthy human individuals. This table comes from immunoSEQ multiplex PCR, and its TCRdb copy is limited to in-frame clones, with some not included. The sample consists of approximately 1.5 million clones, 95% to 99% of them appearing once. Sequencing used naive CD4+ T cells sorted from blood. Subset meaning: CD45RA+ positively selected. The source of these receptors is a man aged 30-40 years in good health.

The chain is built from TRBV5-1 and TRBJ1-1; D gene ambiguous. Trimming took off 4 bases at V and 0 bases at J, with 10 bases between the two ends. This CDR3 region has 14 residues. Germline values: CDR1 SGHRS, CDR2 YFSETQ. Here the CDR3 DNA reads TGCGCCAGCAGCCCTGGGGATATGAACACTGAAGCTTTCTTT. Translation: CASSPGDMNTEAFF. Full variable domain (outside the CDR3, taken from reference TRBV5-1 and TRBJ1-1): KAGVTQTPRYLIKTRGQQVTLSCSPISGHRSVSWYQQTPGQGLQFLFEYFSETQRNKGNFPGRFSGRQFSNSRSEMNVSTLELGDSALYLCASSPGDMNTEAFFGQGTRLTVV.

The rearrangement joins TRBV20-1 to TRBJ1-1; D not resolved. Per germline, CDR1 DFQATT and CDR2 SNEGSKA (reference sequence). The CDR3 spans 11 residues. CDR3 DNA: TGCAGCGTACATGGGAACACTGAAGCTTTCTTT. Amino acids: CSVHGNTEAFF.

The J gene is TRBJ1-3, the V gene TRBV7-9; D gene uncertain. Germline CDR1 SEHNR, CDR2 FQNEAQ (reference sequence). V was pared by 2 bases and J by 0 bases, with 14 bases between. This CDR3 has 17 amino acids. The CDR3 region is CASSLISVGRSGNTIYF. CDR3 DNA sequence: TGTGCCAGCAGCTTAATTTCGGTCGGCCGCTCTGGAAACACCATATATTTT.

V is TRBV18 and J is TRBJ2-7; 7 nucleotides match TRBD2. There are 18 residues in the CDR3. Germline-derived CDR1 and CDR2 are KGHSH and LQKENI. The J segment lost 5 bases and the V segment lost 0 bases, leaving 16 bases of the junction unmatched. Here the CDR3 DNA reads TGTGCCAGCTCACCACCAGGGGCTCTGGCGGGAGAATCGAACGAGCAGTACTTC. Amino acid sequence: CASSPPGALAGESNEQYF.

This chain joins TRBV6-5 and TRBJ1-1; unclear D gene. The V end was cut by 4 bases, the J end by 11 bases, with 11 bases between. The CDR3 sequence is 11 residues long. Germline V gene sequence: CDR1 MNHEY, CDR2 SVGAGI. The CDR3 DNA reads as TGTGCCAGCAGTTCTTACATGGGGGCTTTCTTT. This encodes CASSSYMGAFF.

The chain carries TRBV11-2 and TRBJ1-5; weak D call: TRBD1 (5 bases). V was pared by 1 base and J by 2 bases, with 9 bases between. Per the germline V gene, CDR1 is SGHAT and CDR2 is FQNNGV. The CDR3 length is 15 residues. This CDR3 reads CASSLGDWGNQPQHF. The CDR3 DNA follows: TGTGCCAGCAGCTTAGGGGACTGGGGCAATCAGCCCCAGCATTTT.

The chain carries TRBV6-4 and TRBJ2-3; D call uncertain. Germline V lookup: CDR1 MRHNA, CDR2 SNTAGT. Trimming pared 2 bases from V and 8 bases from J, leaving 17 bases between. This CDR3 spans 15 amino acids. The CDR3 spells CASSDTLVLGGTQYF. DNA for the CDR3: TGTGCCAGCAGTGACACCCTAGTACTGGGTGGTACGCAGTATTTT.

The rearrangement links TRBV14 to TRBJ2-7; 13 nucleotides agree with TRBD2. J was trimmed by 3 bases and V by 0 bases; bases with no gene match: 14. CDR3 length equals 20 residues. The germline gives CDR1 SGHDN, CDR2 FVKESK. In nucleotides, the CDR3 is TGTGCCAGCAGCCAAGAGGCGGCGGCCCGACTAGCGGGAGGCCTCTACGAGCAGTACTTC. This gives the protein CASSQEAAARLAGGLYEQYF.

This clone was seen once. The CDR3: CASSWNRDSVSSGNTIYF. The CDR3 DNA reads as TGTGCCAGCAGCTGGAACCGGGACAGTGTAAGCTCTGGAAACACCATATATTTT. The rearrangement links TRBV7-9 to TRBJ1-3, with TRBD1 matching over 7 bases. The CDR3 runs to 18 residues. After removal of 4 bases from V and 0 bases from J, the junction contained 12 bases not matched to a gene. The germline CDR1 and CDR2 sequences are SEHNR and FQNEAQ (reference sequence).

The J gene is TRBJ2-1, the V gene TRBV2; D possibly corresponds to TRBD1 (6 bases). There are 15 residues in the CDR3. Germline CDR1 reads SNHLY; CDR2 reads FYNNEI. Trimming cost V 6 bases and J 4 bases, with 16 bases left between them. The CDR3 region has the DNA TGTGCCAGCAGGTTGGGGACACCGAAATACAATGAGCAGTTCTTC. It is translated as CASRLGTPKYNEQFF.

The CDR3 loop is CAIRPGLAGETQYF. For the CDR3, the DNA is TGTGCCATCAGACCGGGACTAGCGGGAGAGACCCAGTACTTC. J is TRBJ2-5 and V is TRBV10-3; 12 nucleotides line up with TRBD2. V dropped 6 bases and J dropped 4; count of bases not matched to a gene: 3. This CDR3 region has 14 residues. Germline CDR1 is ENHRY and CDR2 is SYGVKD.

The chain's CDR3 is CASKLRQAMNYGYTF. In nucleotides, the CDR3 is TGCGCCAGCAAGCTGAGACAGGCTATGAACTATGGCTACACCTTC. The J gene is TRBJ1-2, the V gene TRBV5-1; TRBD1 is a possible D gene (6 bases). This CDR3 is built from 15 residues. Trimming stripped 6 bases from V and 2 bases from J, with 17 bases between. Germline CDR1 reads SGHRS; CDR2 reads YFSETQ.

This chain links TRBV2 with TRBJ1-5; D not certain. Per germline, CDR1 SNHLY and CDR2 FYNNEI. Deletions cut 4 bases from V and 3 bases from J, with 13 bases between. This CDR3 has 15 amino acids. The DNA of the CDR3 is TGTGCCAGCAGTGTTCAGAGAGGGAACAATCAGCCCCAGCATTTT. Its translation is CASSVQRGNNQPQHF. Looking up the rest from reference TRBV2 and TRBJ1-5 gives the full variable domain: EPEVTQTPSHQVTQMGQEVILRCVPISNHLYFYWYRQILGQKVEFLVSFYNNEISEKSEIFDDQFSVERPDGSNFTLKIRSTKLEDSAMYFCASSVQRGNNQPQHFGDGTRLSIL.

This chain connects TRBV29-1 to TRBJ2-5; D unresolved. Per germline, CDR1 SQVTM and CDR2 ANQGSEA. The V end was cut by 2 bases, the J end by 5 bases, with 12 bases between. CDR3 length: 13 amino acids. The CDR3: CSVELKRTETQYF. Here the CDR3 DNA reads TGCAGCGTTGAACTAAAACGAACCGAGACCCAGTACTTC.

The genes are TRBV4-3 and TRBJ2-6; D is unresolved. There are 17 residues in the CDR3. Germline assignment: CDR1 LGHNA and CDR2 YSLEER. Trimming took 0 bases from V and 2 from J, leaving 11 bases between them. The CDR3 coding sequence is TGCGCCAGCAGCCAAGAATGGCGAGTGGCTGGGGCCAACGTCCTGACTTTC. Encoded protein: CASSQEWRVAGANVLTF.

CDR3 sequence reads: CASSYSILAPYEQYF. The CDR3 DNA reads as TGTGCCAGCAGTTACTCGATATTAGCCCCCTACGAGCAGTACTTC. The chain employs TRBV6-5 and TRBJ2-7; D not certain. The V end lost 0 bases, the J end lost 2 bases, and 11 bases lay between the germline ends. The CDR3 length is 15 residues. Per the germline V gene, CDR1 is MNHEY and CDR2 is SVGAGI.

Comments on this clone: The sample contains more than one DNA sequence encoding this CDR3. The chain carries TRBV7-9 and TRBJ2-1; D call uncertain. Trimming took 5 bases from V and 3 from J, leaving 8 bases between them. The germline CDR1 and CDR2 sequences are SEHNR and FQNEAQ (reference sequence). The CDR3 is 13 residues long. The CDR3, as DNA: TGTGCCAGCAGCCGAAACAGCTACAATGAGCAGTTCTTC. Residues: CASSRNSYNEQFF. Based on the CDR3 plus reference TRBV7-9 and TRBJ2-1, the full variable domain is DTGVSQNPRHKITKRGQNVTFRCDPISEHNRLYWYRQTLGQGPEFLTYFQNEAQLEKSRLLSDRFSAERPKGSFSTLEIQRTEQGDSAMYLCASSRNSYNEQFFGPGTRLTVL.

The rearrangement uses TRBV15 and TRBJ2-2; possibly TRBD1 or TRBD2 for D (5 bases each). V gave up 4 bases and J gave up 2 bases, with 17 bases separating them. The CDR3 has 17 residues. Germline CDR1 reads LNHNV; CDR2 reads YYDKDF (reference sequence). The CDR3 spells CATSIILSGTNTGELFF. The CDR3, as DNA: TGTGCCACCAGCATAATCCTATCCGGGACCAACACCGGGGAGCTGTTTTTT.

A note on this clone: This CDR3 is also generated by other DNA sequences in the sample. The rearrangement links TRBV7-3 to TRBJ2-7, with unresolved D. Germline CDR1 reads SGHTA; CDR2 reads FQGTGA. This CDR3 region has 12 residues. V lost 5 bases, J lost 6 bases, and 11 bases lay in between. CDR3 bases: TGTGCCAGCAGCCCCCGTCTCGGCGAGCAGTACTTC. Amino acid sequence: CASSPRLGEQYF.

V and J are TRBV29-1 and TRBJ1-1; 7 bases are a match to TRBD1. Germline assignment: CDR1 SQVTM and CDR2 ANQGSEA. The length of the CDR3 is 12 residues. The junction had 4 bases not matched to a gene; V was cut back by 4 bases and J by 5 bases. CDR3 nucleotides: TGCAGCGTTGGCGGGACAGTAACTGAAGCTTTCTTT. Protein product: CSVGGTVTEAFF.

This rearrangement joins TRBV7-3 to TRBJ2-2, with D possibly matching TRBD2 (5 bases). CDR1 is SGHTA, CDR2 FQGTGA, per germline. V was clipped by 5 bases and J by 4 bases, with 14 bases between them. CDR3 length: 15 residues. The CDR3 DNA reads as TGTGCCAGCAGCCGAGGGAGCGGATTCACCGGGGAGCTGTTTTTT. Its translation is CASSRGSGFTGELFF.

The chain couples TRBV7-2 to TRBJ1-4, with D tentatively TRBD1 (5 bases). In germline, CDR1 is SGHTA, CDR2 FQGNSA. Trimming cost V 3 bases and J 12 bases, with 14 bases left between them. This CDR3 has 13 residues. This CDR3 reads CASSFMGGGELFF. CDR3 coding DNA: TGTGCCAGCAGCTTCATGGGGGGAGGAGAACTGTTTTTT.

The chain is built from TRBV6-4 and TRBJ2-3; 10 bases agree with TRBD2. V lost 5 bases and J lost 1; bases outside the gene matches: 6. This CDR3 has 16 residues. The germline gives CDR1 MRHNA, CDR2 SNTAGT. The CDR3 loop reads CASSLLSGGGTDTQYF. As DNA, the CDR3 is TGTGCCAGCAGTCTGCTCAGCGGGGGGGGCACAGATACGCAGTATTTT.

V is TRBV5-1 and J is TRBJ2-3; TRBD2 matches 8 bases. The length of the CDR3 is 18 residues. The germline V gene encodes CDR1 SGHRS and CDR2 YFSETQ. Trimming cost V 0 bases and J 2 bases; bases outside gene matches: 11. As DNA, the CDR3 is TGCGCCAGCAGCTTGGCCAAGACAGGACTAGCAAACACAGATACGCAGTATTTT. This encodes CASSLAKTGLANTDTQYF. The entire variable domain, with the rest obtained from reference TRBV5-1 and TRBJ2-3, is as follows: KAGVTQTPRYLIKTRGQQVTLSCSPISGHRSVSWYQQTPGQGLQFLFEYFSETQRNKGNFPGRFSGRQFSNSRSEMNVSTLELGDSALYLCASSLAKTGLANTDTQYFGPGTRLTVL.

This clone has more than one count but fewer than ten. The chain has TRBV18 and TRBJ2-1, with 13 positions matching TRBD2. CDR3 length: 14 residues. Unmatched junction bases numbered 0, after V lost 3 bases and J lost 7 bases. CDR1 is KGHSH, CDR2 LQKENI, per germline. The DNA of the CDR3 is TGTGCCAGCTCACCGGGACTAGCGGGAAATGAGCAGTTCTTC. It codes for CASSPGLAGNEQFF.

The chain has TRBV7-2 and TRBJ2-7, with D uncertain. The ends were cut back, 1 base at V and 6 bases at J, with 7 bases in the middle. CDR1 and CDR2 (germline): SGHTA, FQGNSA. The length of the CDR3 is 12 residues. CDR3: CASSLDVGEQYF. The CDR3 DNA is TGTGCCAGCAGCTTAGACGTCGGCGAGCAGTACTTC.

This clone was observed once. The chain combines TRBV18 with TRBJ2-5, with D perhaps matching TRBD1 (6 bases). The CDR3 spans 15 residues. V shed 2 bases and J shed 4 bases, with 14 bases lying between them. In germline, CDR1 is KGHSH, CDR2 LQKENI. The CDR3 DNA reads as TGTGCCAGCTCACCAACCAGGGGTTTAGGAGAGACCCAGTACTTC. Its translation: CASSPTRGLGETQYF.